The 27 T cell receptor beta chains given below trace back to one sample, sequenced in a study of beta chain features in type 1 diabetes. What was sequenced were expressed TCRB transcripts, since all of the isolated RNA had been reverse transcribed. Clones were read by immunoSEQ multiplex PCR, and TCRdb kept only the in-frame ones, dropping some. The table has 120,000 or so clones, 17% seen once; the top ten hold around 2.5%. These receptors' targets are unknown. Regarding the study as a whole: Moderate yet significant TCRB CDR3 shortening was seen in Type 1 diabetes patients in all four CD4+ subsets.

Sequenced material: central memory CD4+ T cells from blood. The receptor source for this set is a man aged 18-30 years with type 1 diabetes.

This chain connects TRBV4-3 to TRBJ2-7, with no clear D. From germline, CDR1 is LGHNA and CDR2 YSLEER. This CDR3 is 14 amino acids long. Trimming removed 1 base from V and 2 bases from J, with 9 bases in between. The CDR3 DNA is TGCGCCAGCAGCCAAGGATCCAACACCTACGAGCAGTACTTC. Its translation is CASSQGSNTYEQYF.

The sample holds a few counts of this clone. The chain employs TRBV2 and TRBJ2-3, with TRBD2 as a possible D gene (6 bases). From germline, CDR1 is SNHLY and CDR2 FYNNEI. The CDR3 sequence is 15 residues long. V shed 3 bases and J shed 1 base, with 11 bases lying between them. The CDR3 nucleotides read TGTGCCAGCAGTGACATCGGGGAGGGCACAGATACGCAGTATTTT. As protein: CASSDIGEGTDTQYF.

The gene calls are TRBV9 and TRBJ2-5, with 11 positions matching TRBD2. Germline V gene sequence: CDR1 SGDLS, CDR2 YYNGEE. With V trimmed by 4 bases and J by 1 base, 3 bases remained unmatched. The CDR3 length is 15 residues. The CDR3 DNA reads as TGTGCCAGCAGCCCACTAGCGGGGGCCCAAGAGACCCAGTACTTC. This translates into CASSPLAGAQETQYF.

V usage is TRBV4-3 and J usage is TRBJ2-5, with D maybe TRBD2 (6 bases). The CDR3 length is 14 residues. V lost 3 bases and J lost 8, with 16 bases in between. CDR1 LGHNA and CDR2 YSLEER come from the germline V gene. DNA of the CDR3: TGCGCCAGCAGCCAGGAAGGACTATTAACTACCCAGTACTTC. This codes for CASSQEGLLTTQYF.

This clone was detected a few times. The rearrangement joins TRBV28 to TRBJ1-6; D is unresolved. CDR1 and CDR2 from the germline V gene are MDHEN and SYDVKM. The CDR3 is made up of 16 amino acids. Between the trimmed V and J ends, which lost 5 bases and 0 bases, there was a span of 11 bases. In nucleotides, the CDR3 is TGTGCCAGCAGTCATCCGGAGAGCTCCTATAATTCACCCCTCCACTTT. Translation gives CASSHPESSYNSPLHF.

In this sample, this clone turned up a few times. The genes are TRBV18 and TRBJ2-3; D ambiguous. Trimming shortened V by 0 bases and J by 1 base, and 5 bases separated the two germline ends. CDR3 length equals 14 residues. The germline V gene encodes CDR1 KGHSH and CDR2 LQKENI. CDR3 loop: CASSPPYGTDTQYF. In DNA, the CDR3 is TGTGCCAGCTCACCACCGTACGGCACAGATACGCAGTATTTT.

This clone was counted only a few times. The genes are TRBV7-2 and TRBJ2-3; no firm D call. The germline V gene has CDR1 SGHTA and CDR2 FQGNSA. CDR3 size: 16 residues. Trimming took off 7 bases at V and 2 bases at J, with 19 bases between the two ends. The CDR3 region is CASNLYSSSLTDTQYF. CDR3 DNA sequence: TGTGCCAGCAACCTTTACTCTTCGAGCCTCACAGATACGCAGTATTTT.

J is TRBJ2-1 and V is TRBV2; possibly TRBD2 for D (6 bases). V lost 10 bases and J lost 8, with 21 bases in between. Germline-derived CDR1 and CDR2 are SNHLY and FYNNEI. There are 14 residues in the CDR3. For the CDR3, the DNA is TGTGCCACCAACCCGGGGAGCGGGTCTTATGAGCAGTTCTTC. Translated: CATNPGSGSYEQFF.

V is TRBV7-2 and J is TRBJ1-1; D is unclear. The length of the CDR3 is 13 residues. Looked up from germline, CDR1 is SGHTA and CDR2 is FQGNSA. V lost 5 bases, J lost 7 bases, and 14 bases lay in between. CDR3 nucleotide sequence: TGTGCCAGCAGCCGGACGGGGAACGGTGAAGCTTTCTTT. Its translation: CASSRTGNGEAFF.

In its sample, this clone was seen a few times. Other DNA sequences within the sample encode an identical CDR3. This sequence joins TRBV9 and TRBJ1-1; no firm D call. The CDR3 contains 13 residues. CDR1 is SGDLS and CDR2 is YYNGEE in the germline V gene. V was trimmed by 4 bases and J by 0 bases, leaving 7 bases between them. The CDR3 coding sequence is TGTGCCAGCAGCCCAAGGGTGAACACTGAAGCTTTCTTT. It encodes CASSPRVNTEAFF.

This chain connects TRBV7-2 to TRBJ2-5; 8 bases match TRBD2. The CDR3 is made up of 16 amino acids. Trimming at V came to 1 base and at J to 5 bases, leaving 9 bases not matched to a gene. The germline gives CDR1 SGHTA, CDR2 FQGNSA. The CDR3 loop is CASSLDPGGPGETQYF. The CDR3 DNA sequence: TGTGCCAGCAGCTTAGATCCGGGGGGGCCCGGGGAGACCCAGTACTTC.

This clone was counted between two and nine times. The chain couples TRBV29-1 to TRBJ2-7; 13 bases map to TRBD2. After removal of 4 bases from V and 1 base from J, the junction contained 4 bases not matched to a gene. Per the germline V gene, CDR1 is SQVTM and CDR2 is ANQGSEA. There are 15 residues in the CDR3. The CDR3 DNA is TGCAGCGTTGTACTAGCGGGAGGGAGGTCCTACGAGCAGTACTTC. Translating gives CSVVLAGGRSYEQYF.

The chain is built from TRBV7-9 and TRBJ1-2; a weak D match, TRBD1 (5 bases). The V gene lost 2 bases and the J gene lost 4 bases, with 14 bases spanning the gap. Germline V gives CDR1 SEHNR, CDR2 FQNEAQ (reference sequence). This CDR3 has 15 amino acids. In DNA form, the CDR3 reads TGTGCCAGCAGCTTATTGGTAGGACACTCCTATGGCTACACCTTC. The encoded protein is CASSLLVGHSYGYTF. The full variable domain, its missing parts supplied by reference TRBV7-9 and TRBJ1-2, is DTGVSQNPRHKITKRGQNVTFRCDPISEHNRLYWYRQTLGQGPEFLTYFQNEAQLEKSRLLSDRFSAERPKGSFSTLEIQRTEQGDSAMYLCASSLLVGHSYGYTFGSGTRLTVV.

This clone was seen a handful of times. The chain uses TRBV7-9 and TRBJ1-2; D remains unclear. The ends were cut back, 4 bases at V and 9 bases at J, with 24 bases in the middle. This CDR3 has 16 residues. Germline V gives CDR1 SEHNR, CDR2 FQNEAQ (reference sequence). CDR3 region: CASSSHSDLYFGSYTF. The DNA for the CDR3 is TGTGCCAGCAGCTCCCATTCCGACCTCTACTTTGGTAGCTACACCTTC.

In its sample, this clone was seen a few times. V gene TRBV2 combines with J gene TRBJ1-1, with D possibly matching TRBD1 (5 bases). Germline V lookup: CDR1 SNHLY, CDR2 FYNNEI. CDR3 length: 12 residues. Trimming pared 8 bases from V and 1 base from J, leaving 8 bases between. CDR3 loop: CASGQGNTEAFF. CDR3 nucleotide sequence: TGTGCCAGCGGCCAGGGGAACACTGAAGCTTTCTTT.

The chain links TRBV7-2 to TRBJ2-7; D possibly uses TRBD1 or TRBD2 (5 bases each). The CDR3 totals 14 residues. The V end lost 5 bases, the J end lost 2 bases, and 13 bases lay between the germline ends. Per the germline V gene, CDR1 is SGHTA and CDR2 is FQGNSA. CDR3 residues: CASSPGTHTYEQYF. In nucleotides, the CDR3 is TGTGCCAGCAGCCCCGGGACGCATACCTACGAGCAGTACTTC. The full variable domain, its missing parts supplied by reference TRBV7-2 and TRBJ2-7, is GAGVSQSPSNKVTEKGKDVELRCDPISGHTALYWYRQSLGQGLEFLIYFQGNSAPDKSGLPSDRFSAERTGGSVSTLTIQRTQQEDSAVYLCASSPGTHTYEQYFGPGTRLTVT.

This chain links TRBV2 with TRBJ1-4; D may be TRBD1 (6 bases). V lost 4 bases and J 7 bases, leaving 13 bases between the germline ends. The CDR3 covers 14 residues. Germline CDR1 and CDR2: SNHLY and FYNNEI. The CDR3 coding sequence is TGTGCCAGCAGTGTACAGGGAGGCTTTGAAAAACTGTTTTTT. Its protein product is CASSVQGGFEKLFF.

This clone has only a few counts. The chain combines TRBV25-1 with TRBJ2-5; the match to TRBD2 covers 8 bases. The V gene end was trimmed by 11 bases and the J gene end by 6 bases; junction bases not matched to a gene: 8. The CDR3 consists of 12 residues. Germline loops: CDR1 MGHDK, CDR2 SYGVNS. CDR3 DNA: TGTGCCCCTACGGGGGGGCGGCAGACCCAGTACTTC. It specifies CAPTGGRQTQYF.

This clone was seen many times. The V call is TRBV7-2, the J call TRBJ2-7; D possibly corresponds to TRBD2 (5 bases). CDR1 is SGHTA and CDR2 is FQGNSA in the germline V gene. The CDR3 length is 14 residues. The V gene lost 5 bases and the J gene lost 3 bases, with 14 bases spanning the gap. CDR3 sequence reads: CASSRELGGYEQYF. CDR3 sequence (DNA): TGTGCCAGCAGCCGGGAACTCGGAGGCTACGAGCAGTACTTC. Variable domain in full (rest from reference TRBV7-2 and TRBJ2-7): GAGVSQSPSNKVTEKGKDVELRCDPISGHTALYWYRQSLGQGLEFLIYFQGNSAPDKSGLPSDRFSAERTGGSVSTLTIQRTQQEDSAVYLCASSRELGGYEQYFGPGTRLTVT.

This chain joins TRBV30 and TRBJ1-2; tentatively, D is TRBD1 (6 bases). The V gene's germline CDR1 is GTSNPN and CDR2 SVGIG (reference sequence). V lost 2 bases and J 7 bases, leaving 17 bases between the germline ends. There are 14 residues in the CDR3. CDR3 residues: CAWSNTLQGSGYTF. CDR3 DNA: TGTGCCTGGAGTAACACACTACAGGGTTCTGGCTACACCTTC.

This clone has a count of ten or more. The chain recombines TRBV9 with TRBJ2-3; D is ambiguous. The CDR3 length is 15 residues. Germline CDR1 SGDLS, CDR2 YYNGEE. Trimming removed 2 bases from V and 1 base from J, with 11 bases in between. CDR3 amino acids: CASSVLGTGTDTQYF. CDR3 nucleotides: TGTGCCAGCAGCGTTTTGGGCACAGGCACAGATACGCAGTATTTT.

This clone was seen a few times. The chain combines TRBV9 with TRBJ1-2, with 9 nucleotides matching TRBD1. With V trimmed by 4 bases and J by 8 bases, 9 bases remained unmatched. Germline V gives CDR1 SGDLS, CDR2 YYNGEE. This CDR3 contains 14 residues. Here the CDR3 reads CASSSDQGQGGYTF. Here the CDR3 DNA reads TGTGCCAGCAGCTCCGACCAAGGACAGGGGGGCTACACCTTC.

The chain couples TRBV4-1 to TRBJ2-3; D uncertain. V was cut by 3 bases and J by 0 bases, with 10 bases left in between. The CDR3 is 15 residues long. The germline CDR1 and CDR2 sequences are MGHRA and YSYEKL. The DNA of the CDR3 is TGCGCCAGCAGCCAGGGGTTGGCAAGCACAGATACGCAGTATTTT. This gives the protein CASSQGLASTDTQYF.

This clone appeared a few times. This chain uses TRBV30 with TRBJ2-3, with TRBD2 as a possible D gene (5 bases). This CDR3 has 15 residues. Germline CDR1 is GTSNPN and CDR2 is SVGIG (reference sequence). V dropped 0 bases and J dropped 4 bases, with 14 bases sitting between them. The CDR3 protein is CAWSVLAGHSDTQYF. CDR3 in DNA: TGTGCCTGGAGTGTACTTGCGGGTCATTCAGATACGCAGTATTTT.

This clone was seen ten or more times. The chain links TRBV29-1 to TRBJ2-7; D not certain. V lost 7 bases and J 5 bases, leaving 15 bases between the germline ends. The CDR3 is 12 amino acids. Germline V CDR1 and CDR2: SQVTM, ANQGSEA. This CDR3 reads CSAMDDRDEQYF. CDR3 DNA: TGCAGCGCCATGGACGATCGAGACGAGCAGTACTTC.

Worth noting for this clone: Germline and junction disagree at one end, which may indicate a read error. The chain links TRBV4-2 to TRBJ2-7; 12 nucleotides match TRBD2. The CDR3 covers 15 residues. The germline CDR1 and CDR2 sequences are LGHNA and YNFKEQ. CDR3 bases: TGTGCCAGCAGCCAGGGACTAGCGGGCTCCTACGAGCAGCACTTC. Translating it yields CASSQGLAGSYEQHF.

This clone came up a few times. V and J are TRBV29-1 and TRBJ2-7; D gene uncertain. V was clipped by 4 bases and J by 5 bases, with 18 bases between them. Germline lookup yields CDR1 SQVTM and CDR2 ANQGSEA. The CDR3 consists of 14 residues. This CDR3 reads CSVATTPGRDEQYF. CDR3 nucleotide sequence: TGCAGCGTTGCAACAACCCCGGGCCGAGACGAGCAGTACTTC.